These T cell receptor beta chains were read from a single sample in a study of shared clonotypes between healthy human individuals. Repertoires were generated with immunoSEQ multiplex PCR, while TCRdb's copy carries only in-frame clones and drops some. Among about 1.1 million clones listed, approximately 75% were seen once. Sequenced input: memory CD4+ T cells from PBMCs. These receptors were taken from a man between 18 and 29 years old in good health. Some clones in this sample may be carry-over from other donors' samples. Each CDR3 is given with its conserved first and last residue. Fields, in order: J gene, D gene, V gene, clone size, CDR3 protein, CDR3 DNA. The D gene is left open where the match is weak. Clone size appears in some rows only: once, few, many, or a class for an expanded clone.

J: TRBJ1-1
D: -
V: TRBV27
size: -
CDR3: CASSLMGEVPEAFF
DNA: TGTGCCAGCAGTTTAATGGGGGAGGTCCCTGAAGCTTTCTTT

J: TRBJ2-1
D: -
V: TRBV12-2
size: -
CDR3: CASRCRLAGYEQFF
DNA: TGTGCAAGTCGCTGCCGACTAGCGGGCTATGAGCAGTTCTTC

J: TRBJ2-5
D: -
V: TRBV30
size: -
CDR3: CAWSVREVKETQYF
DNA: TGTGCCTGGAGTGTGAGGGAGGTCAAAGAGACCCAGTACTTC

J: TRBJ1-1
D: -
V: TRBV6-1
size: -
CDR3: CASSEGGAGTEAFF
DNA: TGTGCCAGCAGTGAAGGGGGGGCGGGCACTGAAGCTTTCTTT

J: TRBJ2-2
D: TRBD2
V: TRBV5-1
size: -
CDR3: CASSWGTSGSGEELFF
DNA: TGCGCCAGCAGCTGGGGGACTAGCGGGAGTGGCGAGGAGCTGTTTTTT

J: TRBJ2-3
D: -
V: TRBV5-1
size: once
CDR3: CASSLDGAKDTQYF
DNA: TGCGCCAGCAGCTTGGACGGTGCTAAAGATACGCAGTATTTT

J: TRBJ1-5
D: TRBD1
V: TRBV4-1
size: -
CDR3: CASSQVRGGGQPQHF
DNA: TGCGCCAGCAGCCAAGTGCGAGGGGGCGGGCAGCCCCAGCATTTT

J: TRBJ2-3
D: -
V: TRBV5-8
size: -
CDR3: CASSSISSRTDTQYF
DNA: TGTGCCAGCAGCTCAATCTCTAGCAGGACAGATACGCAGTATTTT

J: TRBJ1-2
D: TRBD1
V: TRBV29-1
size: once
CDR3: CSVEGRGRNYGYTF
DNA: TGCAGCGTGGAAGGCAGGGGGCGGAACTATGGCTACACCTTC

J: TRBJ2-7
D: -
V: TRBV7-9
size: -
CDR3: CASSLTFTGPGEQYF
DNA: TGTGCCAGCAGCCTAACCTTTACAGGGCCTGGCGAGCAGTACTTC

J: TRBJ2-1
D: TRBD2
V: TRBV27
size: once
CDR3: CASSPYTSGSYNEQFF
DNA: TGTGCCAGCAGTCCTTACACTAGCGGGAGTTACAATGAGCAGTTCTTC

J: TRBJ2-3
D: -
V: TRBV28
size: -
CDR3: CASSPTFEGSDTQYF
DNA: TGTGCCAGCAGTCCCACCTTTGAGGGGTCGGATACGCAGTATTTT

J: TRBJ1-1
D: TRBD1
V: TRBV5-5
size: -
CDR3: CASSPIQGQGPNTEAFF
DNA: TGTGCCAGCAGCCCAATCCAGGGACAGGGACCGAACACTGAAGCTTTCTTT

J: TRBJ2-7
D: TRBD1
V: TRBV2
size: -
CDR3: CASSRQGAVYEQYF
DNA: TGTGCCAGCAGTAGACAGGGGGCCGTCTACGAGCAGTACTTC

J: TRBJ2-1
D: TRBD2
V: TRBV29-1
size: many
CDR3: CSIDSGRRNEQFF
DNA: TGCAGCATTGATAGCGGGAGACGAAATGAGCAGTTCTTC

J: TRBJ1-5
D: -
V: TRBV2
size: few
CDR3: CASSDVRRQEAQHF
DNA: TGTGCCAGCAGTGATGTCCGTCGACAGGAGGCCCAGCATTTT

J: TRBJ2-1
D: -
V: TRBV7-3
size: -
CDR3: CASSSKGANRGNEQFF
DNA: TGTGCCAGCAGCTCAAAAGGGGCCAACCGAGGAAATGAGCAGTTCTTC

J: TRBJ2-7
D: TRBD2
V: TRBV6-6
size: few
CDR3: CASSYRLAGTYEQYF
DNA: TGTGCCAGCAGTTATAGGCTAGCGGGAACATACGAGCAGTACTTC

J: TRBJ2-3
D: -
V: TRBV9
size: -
CDR3: CASSVSGNTQYF
DNA: TGTGCCAGCAGCGTATCCGGGAATACGCAGTATTTT

J: TRBJ2-7
D: TRBD2
V: TRBV5-3
size: -
CDR3: CARSLPASGIYEQYF
DNA: TGTGCCAGAAGCTTGCCGGCTAGCGGAATTTACGAGCAGTACTTC

J: TRBJ1-3
D: -
V: TRBV28
size: -
CDR3: CASELNSSGNTIYF
DNA: TGTGCCAGCGAACTAAACTCCTCTGGAAACACCATATATTTT

J: TRBJ2-3
D: TRBD2
V: TRBV5-1
size: -
CDR3: CASSLRGGNGQTDTQYF
DNA: TGCGCCAGTTCCCTCCGGGGGGGAAACGGTCAAACAGATACGCAGTATTTT

J: TRBJ1-1
D: -
V: TRBV18
size: -
CDR3: CASSGGEGSNTEAFF
DNA: TGTGCCAGCTCAGGGGGAGAGGGCTCGAACACTGAAGCTTTCTTT

J: TRBJ2-3
D: TRBD2
V: TRBV6-6
size: -
CDR3: CASRLAGGRTDTQYF
DNA: TGTGCCAGCAGACTAGCGGGAGGGAGGACAGATACGCAGTATTTT

J: TRBJ2-3
D: TRBD1
V: TRBV5-4
size: -
CDR3: CASSLAGQGPDTQYF
DNA: TGTGCCAGCAGCTTGGCGGGACAGGGCCCAGATACGCAGTATTTT

J: TRBJ1-2
D: -
V: TRBV21-1
size: many
CDR3: CASSEGQYGYTF
DNA: TGTGCCAGCAGCGAAGGACAGTATGGCTACACCTTC

J: TRBJ2-1
D: -
V: TRBV28
size: -
CDR3: CASSLRGEALGQFF
DNA: TGTGCCAGCAGTTTACGAGGCGAGGCCTTAGGGCAGTTCTTC

J: TRBJ2-7
D: -
V: TRBV4-2
size: -
CDR3: CASSRGVVREQYF
DNA: TGTGCCAGCAGCCGTGGGGTAGTACGCGAGCAGTACTTC

J: TRBJ1-3
D: -
V: TRBV21-1
size: -
CDR3: CASSLRCQRNTIYF
DNA: TGTGCCAGCTCCCTACGGTGCCAGAGAAACACCATATATTTT

J: TRBJ1-3
D: -
V: TRBV30
size: -
CDR3: CAWSVLGNTIYF
DNA: TGTGCCTGGAGTGTATTGGGAAACACCATATATTTT

J: TRBJ1-5
D: -
V: TRBV18
size: once
CDR3: CASSIQGRDQPQHF
DNA: TGTGCCAGCTCCATCCAGGGTCGCGATCAGCCCCAGCATTTT

J: TRBJ2-7
D: -
V: TRBV6-6
size: -
CDR3: CASSMSGAVHEQYF
DNA: TGTGCCAGCAGTATGTCAGGGGCGGTTCACGAGCAGTACTTC

J: TRBJ2-3
D: TRBD2
V: TRBV18
size: many
CDR3: CASSQGLAANTDTQYF
DNA: TGTGCCAGCTCTCAAGGACTAGCGGCTAACACAGATACGCAGTATTTT

J: TRBJ2-7
D: -
V: TRBV5-1
size: -
CDR3: CASAQGRHTYEQYF
DNA: TGCGCCAGCGCCCAAGGAAGGCACACCTACGAGCAGTACTTC

J: TRBJ2-3
D: -
V: TRBV5-1
size: -
CDR3: CASSLNRDTDTQYF
DNA: TGCGCCAGCAGCCTCAACCGGGACACAGATACGCAGTATTTT

J: TRBJ2-3
D: TRBD2
V: TRBV6-1
size: -
CDR3: CSGSSGTDTQYF
DNA: TGTAGCGGGAGTTCGGGCACAGATACGCAGTATTTT

J: TRBJ2-7
D: TRBD2
V: TRBV7-9
size: -
CDR3: CASSLNMVAGAGEQYF
DNA: TGTGCCAGCAGCTTAAACATGGTAGCGGGAGCGGGCGAGCAGTACTTC

J: TRBJ1-1
D: -
V: TRBV30
size: -
CDR3: CAWSVRKNTEAFF
DNA: TGTGCCTGGAGTGTCAGGAAGAACACTGAAGCTTTCTTT

J: TRBJ2-2
D: -
V: TRBV6-6
size: -
CDR3: CASSYSTGTGELFF
DNA: TGTGCCAGCAGTTACTCGACCGGGACCGGGGAGCTGTTTTTT

J: TRBJ2-3
D: TRBD1
V: TRBV9
size: once
CDR3: CASSVVDRGTDTQYF
DNA: TGTGCCAGCAGCGTAGTGGACAGGGGCACAGATACGCAGTATTTT

J: TRBJ1-4
D: -
V: TRBV2
size: -
CDR3: CASKEAPGDEKLFF
DNA: TGTGCCAGCAAGGAAGCCCCGGGAGATGAAAAACTGTTTTTT

J: TRBJ1-2
D: TRBD1
V: TRBV4-2
size: -
CDR3: CASSLDRGIYGYTF
DNA: TGTGCCAGCAGCCTGGACAGGGGTATCTATGGCTACACCTTC

J: TRBJ1-1
D: -
V: TRBV29-1
size: -
CDR3: CSVESRGRNTEAFF
DNA: TGCAGCGTTGAATCCCGGGGTCGCAACACTGAAGCTTTCTTT

J: TRBJ2-3
D: TRBD2
V: TRBV15
size: -
CDR3: CATSALTSGKPQGTDTQYF
DNA: TGTGCCACCAGCGCTTTGACTAGCGGGAAGCCCCAGGGCACAGATACGCAGTATTTT

J: TRBJ1-4
D: -
V: TRBV27
size: once
CDR3: CASAENEKLFF
DNA: TGTGCCAGCGCCGAAAATGAAAAACTGTTTTTT

J: TRBJ1-6
D: -
V: TRBV30
size: -
CDR3: CAWSWGLDSPLHF
DNA: TGTGCCTGGAGTTGGGGGTTAGATTCACCCCTCCACTTT

J: TRBJ1-2
D: -
V: TRBV30
size: once
CDR3: CAWTQGPAGYTF
DNA: TGTGCCTGGACACAGGGCCCAGCTGGCTACACCTTC

J: TRBJ1-5
D: -
V: TRBV6-6
size: -
CDR3: CASRRSNQPQHF
DNA: TGTGCCAGCAGGAGATCGAATCAGCCCCAGCATTTT

J: TRBJ2-7
D: -
V: TRBV21-1
size: -
CDR3: CASSNRGEDEQYF
DNA: TGTGCCAGCAGCAACCGGGGAGAGGACGAGCAGTACTTC

J: TRBJ2-5
D: -
V: TRBV10-3
size: -
CDR3: CAISESGLGQETQYF
DNA: TGTGCCATCAGTGAGTCAGGGCTCGGACAAGAGACCCAGTACTTC

J: TRBJ2-7
D: -
V: TRBV9
size: few
CDR3: CASSLGDRNYEQYF
DNA: TGTGCCAGCAGCCTCGGAGACAGGAACTACGAGCAGTACTTC

J: TRBJ1-1
D: -
V: TRBV29-1
size: -
CDR3: CSVAQLPGTAFF
DNA: TGCAGCGTCGCCCAACTCCCGGGGACCGCTTTCTTT

J: TRBJ2-1
D: TRBD2
V: TRBV14
size: -
CDR3: CASSQDVRGGRIHEQFF
DNA: TGTGCCAGCAGCCAAGATGTAAGAGGCGGGAGAATCCATGAGCAGTTCTTC